This T cell receptor beta chain was sequenced for a study of CD8 T cells in Susac syndrome. Germline V gene sequence: CDR1 DFQATT, CDR2 SNEGSKA (reference sequence). V lost 3 bases, J lost 8 bases, and 17 bases lay in between. The length of the CDR3 is 14 residues. Reverse transcription of about 0.45 to 1 ug RNA was carried out with random hexamers. The authors amplified TCR beta CDR3 across 54 Vbeta and 13 Jbeta using immunoSEQ multiplex PCR. TCRdb re-called the immunoSEQ multiplex PCR reads through MiXCR, storing one row per CDR3 protein. The table shows 110,000 or so distinct CDR3 sequences, with approximately 90% occurring only once.

This TCR derives from a human donor in good health. The sequenced sample consisted of CD8+ T cells from PBMCs. The chain combines TRBV20-1 with TRBJ1-5, with D perhaps TRBD1 (6 bases). This chain's CDR3 is CSARGATMDKPQHF. The CDR3 nucleotides read TGCAGTGCTAGGGGGGCGACGATGGATAAGCCCCAGCATTTT.